These T cell receptor beta chains were read from a single sample in a study of blood T cell repertoires in COVID-19. Some clones are missing from TCRdb's copy, which holds only in-frame ones; the method was immunoSEQ multiplex PCR. The sample contains some 180,000 clones, about three quarters of which appear only once. The sample taken for sequencing was peripheral blood. The receptor source for this set is a woman between 45 and 65 years old with active or convalescent COVID-19. The CDR3 runs from the conserved cysteine through the conserved F or W. The D gene is left open where the match is weak. The size entry is marked missing in some rows and otherwise reads once, few, many or a size class.

D	size	V	J	CDR3	DNA
NA	NA	TRBV5-4	TRBJ2-2	CASSLEGRNTGELFF	TGTGCCAGCAGCTTGGAAGGGAGAAACACCGGGGAGCTGTTTTTT
TRBD1	NA	TRBV19	TRBJ1-2	CASSIGRGNYGYTF	TGTGCCAGTAGTATCGGCAGGGGGAACTATGGCTACACCTTC
TRBD2	NA	TRBV13	TRBJ2-3	CASSFQGLASTDTQYF	TGTGCCAGCAGCTTTCAGGGACTAGCCTCCACAGATACGCAGTATTTT
NA	NA	TRBV2	TRBJ2-3	CASSGLGEVTDTQYF	TGTGCCAGCAGTGGTCTCGGGGAGGTCACAGATACGCAGTATTTT
NA	NA	TRBV3-1/TRBV3-2	TRBJ1-5	CASSQDWGGNQPQHF	TGTGCCAGCAGCCAAGATTGGGGGGGAAATCAGCCCCAGCATTTT
NA	NA	TRBV6-5	TRBJ1-5	CASKGPARPQHF	TGTGCCAGCAAGGGGCCCGCGCGGCCCCAGCATTTT
NA	NA	TRBV30	TRBJ2-7	CAWKRQLTTYEQYF	TGTGCCTGGAAGCGGCAGCTCACTACCTACGAGCAGTACTTC
TRBD1	few	TRBV2	TRBJ1-1	CASSFQGANTEAFF	TGTGCCAGCAGTTTCCAGGGGGCGAACACTGAAGCTTTCTTT
TRBD2	once	TRBV6-2/TRBV6-3	TRBJ2-3	CASSRLAGGPSTDTQYF	TGTGCCAGCAGCAGACTAGCGGGGGGCCCTAGCACAGATACGCAGTATTTT
NA	NA	TRBV6-6	TRBJ2-5	CASSYERTQYF	TGTGCCAGCAGTTACGAGCGGACCCAGTACTTC
TRBD1	NA	TRBV28	TRBJ1-1	CASSWTGEAFF	TGTGCCAGCAGTTGGACAGGTGAGGCTTTCTTT
NA	NA	TRBV10-3	TRBJ2-7	CAISAGTTYEQYF	TGTGCCATCAGTGCCGGGACAACCTACGAGCAGTACTTC
NA	NA	TRBV10-3	TRBJ1-1	CAISVSGQNTEAFF	TGTGCCATCAGTGTATCGGGACAGAACACTGAAGCTTTCTTT
NA	NA	TRBV24-1	TRBJ1-5	CATSEEGRHSNQPQHF	TGTGCCACCAGTGAGGAGGGGCGACATAGCAATCAGCCCCAGCATTTT
NA	NA	TRBV5-1	TRBJ1-2	CASRLNTGQVGGYTF	TGCGCCAGCAGATTGAATACTGGCCAGGTCGGTGGCTACACCTTC
TRBD1	NA	TRBV28	TRBJ1-2	CASRPGIVTGVDWVGYGYTF	TGTGCCAGCAGGCCAGGAATTGTGACAGGGGTCGATTGGGTCGGCTATGGCTACACCTTC
NA	NA	TRBV5-8	TRBJ1-1	CASSFRPGLRNTEAFF	TGTGCCAGCAGCTTTCGCCCGGGACTGAGGAACACTGAAGCTTTCTTT
NA	NA	TRBV6-1	TRBJ1-2	CASSEASTGYTF	TGTGCCAGCAGTGAGGCTTCCACGGGCTACACCTTC
TRBD1	NA	TRBV2	TRBJ2-2	CASSLDRPNTGELFF	TGTGCCAGCAGTCTGGACAGGCCGAACACCGGGGAGCTGTTTTTT
TRBD1	NA	TRBV14	TRBJ1-2	CASSLPGQGWNGYTF	TGTGCCAGCAGCCTTCCGGGACAGGGGTGGAATGGCTACACCTTC
NA	NA	TRBV14	TRBJ1-5	CASSQGGQQGNQPQHF	TGTGCCAGCAGCCAAGGGGGGCAACAGGGCAATCAGCCCCAGCATTTT
TRBD2	NA	TRBV28	TRBJ2-3	CASSSLGGDSRYF	TGTGCCAGCAGTTCCCTTGGGGGGGACTCGAGGTATTTT
TRBD1	few	TRBV19	TRBJ2-7	CASSIGTGSYEQYF	TGTGCCAGTAGTATTGGGACAGGGTCCTACGAGCAGTACTTC
NA	once	TRBV11-2	TRBJ1-1	CASSLDISPRAFF	TGTGCCAGCAGCTTAGATATAAGCCCCCGGGCTTTCTTT
TRBD2	NA	TRBV27	TRBJ2-1	CASSRLAGDGEQFF	TGTGCCAGCAGTCGTCTAGCGGGAGACGGTGAGCAGTTCTTC
TRBD2	NA	TRBV19	TRBJ2-7	CASSIQAGGRYEQYF	TGTGCCAGTAGTATTCAGGCGGGAGGGAGGTACGAGCAGTACTTC
NA	NA	TRBV9	TRBJ1-6	CASSVDWDTNYNSPLHF	TGTGCCAGCAGCGTAGATTGGGACACCAATTATAATTCACCCCTCCACTTT
TRBD2	NA	TRBV5-6	TRBJ2-7	CASSPGGTYEQYF	TGTGCCAGCAGCCCGGGGGGTACCTACGAGCAGTACTTC
TRBD1	once	TRBV28	TRBJ2-2	CASRQTGANTGELFF	TGTGCCAGCAGACAGACAGGGGCTAACACCGGGGAGCTGTTTTTT
TRBD1	NA	TRBV27	TRBJ1-2	CASSPPGTGAGYTF	TGTGCCAGCAGCCCTCCCGGGACAGGGGCCGGCTACACCTTC
TRBD2	NA	TRBV5-1	TRBJ2-5	CASSLGLTSGGQETQYF	TGCGCCAGCAGCTTGGGCCTGACTAGCGGGGGGCAAGAGACCCAGTACTTC
NA	NA	TRBV2	TRBJ2-3	CASSEGLHTDTQYF	TGTGCCAGCAGTGAAGGGCTGCACACAGATACGCAGTATTTT
TRBD2	NA	TRBV7-9	TRBJ2-2	CASSPGSSGRTGELFF	TGTGCCAGCAGCCCCGGTTCTAGCGGGAGGACCGGGGAGCTGTTTTTT
NA	NA	TRBV7-2	TRBJ1-1	CASSPLIGNTEAFF	TGTGCCAGCAGCCCCCTGATCGGGAACACTGAAGCTTTCTTT
NA	NA	TRBV28	TRBJ1-6	CATLESSSYNSPLHF	TGTGCCACACTGGAGTCTAGCTCCTATAATTCACCCCTCCACTTT
NA	NA	TRBV5-6	TRBJ1-4	CASSLVGGAFNEKLFF	TGTGCCAGCAGCTTGGTTGGAGGGGCCTTTAATGAAAAACTGTTTTTT
NA	NA	TRBV18	TRBJ1-3	CASSPEGLSGNTIYF	TGTGCCAGCTCACCCGAGGGACTCTCTGGAAACACCATATATTTT
TRBD1	NA	TRBV7-9	TRBJ2-2	CASSAGQGPNTGELFF	TGTGCCAGCAGCGCGGGACAGGGGCCTAACACCGGGGAGCTGTTTTTT
TRBD1	NA	TRBV30	TRBJ2-7	CAWSVLNRGQFEQYF	TGTGCCTGGAGTGTATTGAACAGGGGGCAGTTCGAGCAGTACTTC
NA	NA	TRBV2	TRBJ1-1	CASSLGTRYSSEAFF	TGTGCCAGCAGTCTCGGGACAAGATATAGTTCTGAAGCTTTCTTT
TRBD2	NA	TRBV30	TRBJ2-5	CAWETGGAQETQYF	TGTGCCTGGGAGACCGGGGGGGCCCAAGAGACCCAGTACTTC